This TCR beta chain appears in the sequencing data of a study of blood T cell repertoires in COVID-19 (dated by TCRdb to the early 2020s). Notes on the research overall: Samples from collaborators originated in the United States, Italy and Spain and spanned both the acute and convalescent phases of COVID-19. The prospective study material was composed of cDNA or gDNA derived from T cells, B-cell-depleted T cells, or PBMCs. The dataset comprised deeply sampled blood TCRbeta repertoires from subjects exposed to, actively infected with, or recovered from COVID-19. The repertoires were released in a freely available public database intended as a resource for research on the immune response to SARS-CoV-2. Samples came from the ongoing ImmuneRACE study (first 160 participants) plus 1,254 subjects from 6 global collaborators. Nearly every sample came with metadata listing a de-identified subject ID, COVID-19 status, age in years and sex. Where available, HLA class I and class II types were obtained from metadata supplied by the sample provider rather than from assay-based typing.

Remarks on this clone: The antigen it binds to is not known. One base away there is no much larger clone; base qualities are not given.

Whole blood was collected in K2EDTA tubes by collaborating institutions according to the institutions' own protocols. For TCRbeta analysis, collaborator samples were shipped as frozen whole blood, as isolated PBMCs, or as DNA extracted from either sample type. TCRbeta CDR3 regions were amplified from genomic DNA using the immunoSEQ Assay, a bias-controlled multiplex PCR. Per the original workflow: The number of nucleated cells in each sample was estimated by amplification of reference gene primers within the assay. To quantify the absolute abundance of each unique TCRbeta CDR3 rearrangement, sequence reads were collapsed and filtered. Productive Simpson clonality was computed per sample as the square root of Simpson's diversity index over productive rearrangements. The table comes from immuneACCESS by way of TCRdb, which keeps in-frame sequences with V and J called. Part of the clones is missing from these tables; in studies checked, under half for an unresolved V gene and the rest for unknown reasons. V, J and clone size reflect that table, while D and trimming were determined from the DNA. The sample has roughly 140,000 clones on record, 85% of them singletons. The ten largest account for 2.5% to 3.5% of the sample.

Overall results and qualifications from the work: The quantity of clinical and demographic metadata differed by source and by participant and was supplied without curation.

The CDR3 holds 13 amino acids from the cysteine to the phenylalanine. Kept here is only the CDR3 DNA, which spans 39 bases and is read in frame from base 1. Relative to germline, V is missing 6 bases and J is missing 3 bases, with 4 bases of the junction outside any gene match. According to the germline V gene (reference sequence), CDR1 reads MNHEY and CDR2 reads SMNVEV. This clonotype originated in a man in his fifties with acute or convalescent COVID-19. This chain is built from TRBV27 and TRBJ2-5; TRBD1 matches 7 bases in the middle. Sequencing was carried out using peripheral blood. The nucleotides are TGTGCCAGCAGACCCGGGACAGAAGAGACCCAGTACTTC. The resulting protein is CASRPGTEETQYF.